One and the same sample provided the 17 T cell receptor beta chains below, sequenced in a study of cytomegalovirus exposure and HLA in healthy donors. Clones were read by immunoSEQ multiplex PCR, and TCRdb kept only the in-frame ones, dropping some. The sample includes 300,000 to 350,000 clones, approximately 91% of them seen just once. Sequencing input: PBMCs. These receptor sequences come from a man aged 25 to 40 in good health and CMV-seronegative.

This clone appeared a single time. J is TRBJ2-3 and V is TRBV5-4; D not certain. Germline V gene data show CDR1 as SGHNT and CDR2 as YYREEE (reference sequence). V was clipped by 4 bases and J by 2 bases, with 14 bases between them. The CDR3 sequence is 15 residues long. CDR3 sequence: CASSPEHENTDTQYF. CDR3 nucleotides: TGTGCCAGCAGCCCGGAGCACGAGAACACAGATACGCAGTATTTT. Filled out from reference TRBV5-4 and TRBJ2-3, the complete variable domain reads ETGVTQSPTHLIKTRGQQVTLRCSSQSGHNTVSWYQQALGQGPQFIFQYYREEENGRGNFPPRFSGLQFPNYSSELNVNALELDDSALYLCASSPEHENTDTQYFGPGTRLTVL.

The genes are TRBV5-1 and TRBJ1-3; D not certain. Germline-derived CDR1 and CDR2 are SGHRS and YFSETQ. V was shortened by 1 base and J by 6 bases, with 14 bases between the two germline ends. The CDR3 totals 15 residues. CDR3 bases: TGCGCCAGCAGCTTGTATACGGGAATGGAAAACACCATATATTTT. Its translation is CASSLYTGMENTIYF.

This chain connects TRBV25-1 to TRBJ1-3; D is uncertain. V lost 9 bases and J lost 4, with 7 bases in between. Germline V gene sequence: CDR1 MGHDK, CDR2 SYGVNS. The CDR3 runs to 11 residues. CDR3 sequence reads: CASYTGNTIYF. DNA of the CDR3: TGTGCCAGTTACACAGGAAACACCATATATTTT.

The V and J genes are TRBV9 and TRBJ2-7, with 9 bases fitting TRBD2. Per germline, CDR1 SGDLS and CDR2 YYNGEE. The CDR3 is made up of 15 amino acids. V trimming: 0 bases; J trimming: 3 bases; junction bases outside the gene matches: 4. The CDR3 spells CASSVEGAGGYEQYF. CDR3 coding DNA: TGTGCCAGCAGCGTAGAGGGAGCGGGGGGCTACGAGCAGTACTTC.

A single count supports this clone. The rearrangement uses TRBV5-4 and TRBJ2-7; 7 bases are shared with TRBD1. This CDR3 comprises 15 residues. V lost 2 bases and J lost 3; bases outside the gene matches: 8. Germline CDR1 SGHNT, CDR2 YYREEE (reference sequence). Here the CDR3 reads CASSLKTGTDYEQYF. Written as DNA, the CDR3 is TGTGCCAGCAGCTTAAAAACCGGGACAGACTACGAGCAGTACTTC. The whole variable domain, filled in from reference TRBV5-4 and TRBJ2-7, reads ETGVTQSPTHLIKTRGQQVTLRCSSQSGHNTVSWYQQALGQGPQFIFQYYREEENGRGNFPPRFSGLQFPNYSSELNVNALELDDSALYLCASSLKTGTDYEQYFGPGTRLTVT.

This sequence joins TRBV10-2 and TRBJ2-7, with a weak D call TRBD2 (6 bases). The V end lost 3 bases, the J end lost 2 bases, and 8 bases lay between the germline ends. Germline assignment: CDR1 WSHSY and CDR2 SAAADI. CDR3 size: 13 residues. CDR3 nucleotide sequence: TGCGCCAGCAGTGACGGGGGACCCTACGAGCAGTACTTC. Translation gives CASSDGGPYEQYF.

This chain links TRBV6-5 with TRBJ1-1, with 8 nucleotides matching TRBD1. Germline loops: CDR1 MNHEY, CDR2 SVGAGI. J was trimmed by 4 bases and V by 0 bases; bases with no gene match: 4. There are 15 residues in the CDR3. The CDR3 DNA reads TGTGCCAGCAGTTACTCAGCAGGGGGCGGCACTGAAGCTTTCTTT. This gives the protein CASSYSAGGGTEAFF.

The chain recombines TRBV27 with TRBJ1-2, with D possibly TRBD1 on 6 matching bases. CDR3 size: 14 residues. The V and J ends lost 4 bases and 2 bases respectively, with 11 bases between them. Germline CDR1 and CDR2: MNHEY and SMNVEV (reference sequence). CDR3 amino acids: CASSYKGGNYGYTF. CDR3 nucleotides: TGTGCCAGCAGTTATAAGGGGGGGAACTATGGCTACACCTTC.

About this clone: At one end, the junction sequence differs from germline, possibly due to a read error. This chain joins TRBV18 and TRBJ1-4; the D is unclear. The germline gives CDR1 KGHSH, CDR2 LQKENI. This CDR3 spans 14 amino acids. The CDR3 is CASSPLPVNEKLFF. The CDR3 DNA sequence: TGTGCCAGCTCCCCACTTCCTGTTAATGAAAAACTGTTTTTT.

The chain is built from TRBV9 and TRBJ2-2; 8 bases match TRBD2. The junction had 6 bases not matched to a gene; V was cut back by 5 bases and J by 3 bases. Germline V gene sequence: CDR1 SGDLS, CDR2 YYNGEE. The CDR3 is 15 amino acids. The CDR3 here is CASRPGGPYTGELFF. The CDR3 DNA is TGTGCCAGCAGGCCGGGGGGGCCTTACACCGGGGAGCTGTTTTTT. Supplemented by reference TRBV9 and TRBJ2-2, the full variable domain reads DSGVTQTPKHLITATGQRVTLRCSPRSGDLSVYWYQQSLDQGLQFLIQYYNGEERAKGNILERFSAQQFPDLHSELNLSSLELGDSALYFCASRPGGPYTGELFFGEGSRLTVL.

The chain joins TRBV9 to TRBJ1-2; the match to TRBD1 covers 9 bases. V dropped 0 bases and J dropped 4; count of bases not matched to a gene: 10. The germline V gene has CDR1 SGDLS and CDR2 YYNGEE. The CDR3 extends over 17 amino acids. CDR3 residues: CASSVVGGTGLLYGYTF. The CDR3 region has the DNA TGTGCCAGCAGCGTAGTCGGTGGGACAGGGTTGCTCTATGGCTACACCTTC.

The chain has TRBV6-5 and TRBJ2-3; D perhaps matches TRBD1 (5 bases). The CDR3 runs 16 residues. Germline V gene data show CDR1 as MNHEY and CDR2 as SVGAGI. V was pared by 0 bases and J by 0 bases, with 10 bases between. The CDR3 spells CASSYSGRASTDTQYF. In nucleotides, the CDR3 is TGTGCCAGCAGTTACTCTGGCAGGGCAAGCACAGATACGCAGTATTTT.

The chain employs TRBV7-9 and TRBJ2-5; TRBD2 matches at 12 bases. The V gene's germline CDR1 is SEHNR and CDR2 FQNEAQ (reference sequence). V gave up 5 bases and J gave up 3 bases; unmatched junction bases: 4. This CDR3 is built from 15 residues. CDR3 bases: TGTGCCAGCAGCCTACGGACTAGCGGGGAAGAGACCCAGTACTTC. Translation gives CASSLRTSGEETQYF.

This rearrangement joins TRBV11-2 to TRBJ1-2; no definite D call. Germline V gene data show CDR1 as SGHAT and CDR2 as FQNNGV. V shed 1 base and J shed 8 bases, with 17 bases lying between them. This CDR3 has 15 amino acids. CDR3 coding DNA: TGTGCCAGCAGCTTAGTCCGGTCGGGATTTGGCGGCTACACCTTC. Translation: CASSLVRSGFGGYTF.

The DNA of the CDR3 is TGTGCCAGCATAGGAGGGATTAACTATGGCTACACCTTC. Translating gives CASIGGINYGYTF. The J gene is TRBJ1-2, the V gene TRBV2; D is uncertain. CDR3 length: 13 residues. Trimming removed 7 bases at V and 1 base at J, with 10 bases between. Germline CDR1 is SNHLY and CDR2 is FYNNEI.

This sequence joins TRBV7-8 and TRBJ1-5; D uncertain. CDR3 size: 15 residues. Germline V gives CDR1 SGHVS, CDR2 FQNEAQ. V was clipped by 2 bases and J by 0 bases, with 8 bases between them. This CDR3 reads CASSLFQYSNQPQHF. In nucleotides, the CDR3 is TGTGCCAGCAGCTTATTTCAGTATAGCAATCAGCCCCAGCATTTT.

The chain couples TRBV6-5 to TRBJ1-2; 9 nucleotides match TRBD1. Looked up from germline, CDR1 is MNHEY and CDR2 is SVGAGI. V gave up 0 bases and J gave up 3 bases; unmatched junction bases: 2. This CDR3 is built from 15 residues. CDR3: CASSYSTGGHYGYTF. The CDR3 nucleotides read TGTGCCAGCAGTTACTCGACAGGGGGGCACTATGGCTACACCTTC.